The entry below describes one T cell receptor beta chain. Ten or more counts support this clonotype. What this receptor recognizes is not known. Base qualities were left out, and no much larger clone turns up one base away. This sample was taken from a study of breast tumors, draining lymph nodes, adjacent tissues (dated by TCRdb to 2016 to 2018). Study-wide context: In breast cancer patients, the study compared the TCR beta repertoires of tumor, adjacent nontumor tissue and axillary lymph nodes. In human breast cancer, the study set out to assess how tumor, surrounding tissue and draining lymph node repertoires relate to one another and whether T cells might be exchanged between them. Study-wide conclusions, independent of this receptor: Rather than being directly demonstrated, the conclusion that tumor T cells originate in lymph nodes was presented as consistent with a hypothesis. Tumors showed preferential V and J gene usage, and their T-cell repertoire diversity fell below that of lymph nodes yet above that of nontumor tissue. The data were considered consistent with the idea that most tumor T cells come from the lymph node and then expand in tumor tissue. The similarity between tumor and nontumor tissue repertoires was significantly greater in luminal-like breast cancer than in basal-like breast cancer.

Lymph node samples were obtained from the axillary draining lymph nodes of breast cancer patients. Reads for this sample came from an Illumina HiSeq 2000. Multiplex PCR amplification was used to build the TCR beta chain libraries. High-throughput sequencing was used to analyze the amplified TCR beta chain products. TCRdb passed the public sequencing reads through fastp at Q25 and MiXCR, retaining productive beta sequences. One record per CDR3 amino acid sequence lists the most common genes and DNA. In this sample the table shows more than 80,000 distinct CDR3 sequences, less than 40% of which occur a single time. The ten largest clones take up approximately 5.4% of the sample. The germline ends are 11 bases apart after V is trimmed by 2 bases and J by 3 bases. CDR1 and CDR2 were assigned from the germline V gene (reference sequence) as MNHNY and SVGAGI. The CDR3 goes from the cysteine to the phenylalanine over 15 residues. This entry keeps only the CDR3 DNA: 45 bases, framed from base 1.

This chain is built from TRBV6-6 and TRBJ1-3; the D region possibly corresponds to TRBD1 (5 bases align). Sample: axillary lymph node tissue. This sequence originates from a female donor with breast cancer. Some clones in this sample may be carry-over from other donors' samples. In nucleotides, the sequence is TGTGCCAGCAGTTACCCAGGAGGGGATGGAAACACCATATATTTT. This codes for CASSYPGGDGNTIYF.